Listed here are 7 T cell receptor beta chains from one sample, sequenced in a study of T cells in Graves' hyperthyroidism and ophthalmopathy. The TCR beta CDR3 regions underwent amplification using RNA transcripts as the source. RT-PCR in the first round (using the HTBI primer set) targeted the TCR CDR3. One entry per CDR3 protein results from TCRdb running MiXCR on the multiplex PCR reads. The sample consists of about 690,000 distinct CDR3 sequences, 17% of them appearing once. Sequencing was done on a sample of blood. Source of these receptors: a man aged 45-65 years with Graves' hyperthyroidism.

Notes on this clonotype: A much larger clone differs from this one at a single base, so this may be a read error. CDR3 DNA sequence: TGCGCCAGCAGCCCGACGGACGGCATGAGCACTGAAGCTTTCTTT. Protein product: CASSPTDGMSTEAFF. The chain links TRBV5-1 to TRBJ1-1; no definite D call. Germline V CDR1 and CDR2: SGHRS, YFSETQ. V gave up 4 bases and J gave up 4 bases, with 17 bases separating them. The CDR3 spans 15 residues. The full variable domain, its missing parts supplied by reference TRBV5-1 and TRBJ1-1, is KAGVTQTPRYLIKTRGQQVTLSCSPISGHRSVSWYQQTPGQGLQFLFEYFSETQRNKGNFPGRFSGRQFSNSRSEMNVSTLELGDSALYLCASSPTDGMSTEAFFGQGTRLTVV.

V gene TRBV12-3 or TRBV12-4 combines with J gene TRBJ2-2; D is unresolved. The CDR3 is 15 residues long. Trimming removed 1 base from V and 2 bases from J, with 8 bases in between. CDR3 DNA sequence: TGTGCCAGCAGTTTAGGGGTAGGAAACACCGGGGAGCTGTTTTTT. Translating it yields CASSLGVGNTGELFF.

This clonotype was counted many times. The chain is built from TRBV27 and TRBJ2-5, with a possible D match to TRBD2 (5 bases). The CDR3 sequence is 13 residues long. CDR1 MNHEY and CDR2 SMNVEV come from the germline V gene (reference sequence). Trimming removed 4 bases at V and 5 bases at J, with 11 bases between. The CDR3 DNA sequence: TGTGCCAGCAGTTATCGAGGGTTGGAGACCCAGTACTTC. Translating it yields CASSYRGLETQYF.

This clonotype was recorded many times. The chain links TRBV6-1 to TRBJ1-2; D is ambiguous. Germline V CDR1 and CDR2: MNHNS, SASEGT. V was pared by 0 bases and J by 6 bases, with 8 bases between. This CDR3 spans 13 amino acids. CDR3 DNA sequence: TGTGCCAGCAGTGAAGCGCGGAAGGATGGCTACACCTTC. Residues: CASSEARKDGYTF.

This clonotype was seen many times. The CDR3: CASSQDFTGYEQYF. Written as DNA, the CDR3 is TGTGCCAGCAGCCAAGATTTTACAGGCTACGAGCAGTACTTC. The chain couples TRBV3-1 to TRBJ2-7, with D perhaps matching TRBD1 (5 bases). Germline V gene sequence: CDR1 LGHDT, CDR2 YNNKEL (reference sequence). V was cut by 0 bases and J by 3 bases, with 9 bases left in between. The CDR3 is 14 residues long.

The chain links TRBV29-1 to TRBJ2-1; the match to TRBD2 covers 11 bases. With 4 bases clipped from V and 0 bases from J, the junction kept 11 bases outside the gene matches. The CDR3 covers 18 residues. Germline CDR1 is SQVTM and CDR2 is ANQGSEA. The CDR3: CSVAGRLAGSSSYNEQFF. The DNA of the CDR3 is TGCAGCGTTGCGGGACGACTAGCGGGGTCAAGCTCCTACAATGAGCAGTTCTTC.

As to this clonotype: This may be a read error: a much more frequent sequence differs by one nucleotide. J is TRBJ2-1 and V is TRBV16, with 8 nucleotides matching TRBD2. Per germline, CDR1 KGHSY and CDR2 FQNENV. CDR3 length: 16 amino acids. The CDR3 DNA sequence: TGTGCCAGAAGCCAATTCAACGGGGGGGCCTACAATGAGCAGTTCTTC. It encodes CARSQFNGGAYNEQFF. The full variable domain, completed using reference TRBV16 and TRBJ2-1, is GEEVAQTPKHLVRGEGQKAKLYCAPIKGHSYVFWYQQVLKNEFKFLISFQNENVFDETGMPKERFSAKCLPNSPCSLEIQATKLEDSAVYFCARSQFNGGAYNEQFFGPGTRLTVL.